These T cell receptor beta chains were read from a single sample in a study of cytomegalovirus exposure and HLA in healthy donors. TCRdb keeps only in-frame clones here, not all; method: immunoSEQ multiplex PCR. The table includes 95,000 to 150,000 clones, 74% detected once. Input material: PBMCs. All receptors derive from a woman aged 45-60 years in good health and CMV-seropositive. Each CDR3 is given with its conserved first and last residue.

cdr3_length,j_call,v_call,cdr3_aa
14,TRBJ2-5,TRBV28,CASRRAGAGETQYF
12,TRBJ2-1,TRBV29-1,CSVSQVGDEQFF
20,TRBJ2-3,TRBV5-1,CASSPATSGGTYPPGYTQYF
12,TRBJ2-3,TRBV9,CASSALSDTQYF
12,TRBJ1-2,TRBV5-6,CASTRTGYGYTF
14,TRBJ1-2,TRBV5-5,CASSLLGDKNGYTF
13,TRBJ1-3,TRBV21-1,CASTRDRGNTIYF
15,TRBJ1-3,TRBV7-2,CASSLDGGFGNTIYF
14,TRBJ2-1,TRBV9,CASSVGERDNEQFF
16,TRBJ1-6,TRBV28,CASSDVRGGMNSPLHF
13,TRBJ2-3,TRBV6-1,CASRGQGTDTQYF
15,TRBJ2-7,TRBV5-1,CASSYRTGRSYEQYF
14,TRBJ2-7,TRBV6-1,CASYSAGSPYEQYF
14,TRBJ1-4,TRBV11-2,CASSLDPTGLKLFF
15,TRBJ2-5,TRBV10-1,CASSETNGSPETQYF
13,TRBJ1-1,TRBV5-4,CASSFTGYTEAFF
16,TRBJ2-7,TRBV6-5,CASSYSGSGGAYEQYF
13,TRBJ1-6,TRBV5-5,CASSPNTKSPLHF
15,TRBJ2-2,TRBV6-6,CASSPHSGGWSELFF
15,TRBJ2-7,TRBV18,CASSPPLGSYYEQYF
14,TRBJ2-7,TRBV15,CATSRDLSRGEQYF
17,TRBJ1-2,TRBV13,CASSWGGQMMANYGYTF
13,TRBJ2-7,TRBV10-3,CAIRDNRAYEQYF
13,.,TRBV5-1,CASSLVPSYEQYF
13,TRBJ1-1,TRBV19,CASSIQMNTEAFF
13,TRBJ2-5,TRBV12-5,CASGPFDQETQYF
13,TRBJ2-3,TRBV11-2,CASSLAGTDTQYF
14,TRBJ2-1,TRBV28,CASIMGGNYNEQFF
14,TRBJ2-6,TRBV6-5,CASSYYSGANVLTF
14,TRBJ1-5,TRBV19,CASSKRGTNQPQHF
15,TRBJ2-7,TRBV7-2,CASSLAPGQGYEQYF
15,TRBJ2-3,TRBV19,CASSRGTGATDTQYF
12,TRBJ2-7,TRBV2,CASTGISYEQYF
12,TRBJ1-1,TRBV5-1,CASSTGNTEAFF
15,TRBJ1-5,TRBV6-1,CASSDGTGHGQPQHF
15,TRBJ2-7,TRBV4-1,CASSHRTSGLYEQYF
15,TRBJ2-5,TRBV27,CASSLSGGPGETQYF
18,TRBJ1-5,TRBV4-3,CASSQDLRGRGSGKPQHF
15,TRBJ1-2,TRBV15,CATSRDRGAVYGYTF
13,TRBJ2-7,TRBV5-5,CASNSAVVGEQYF
14,TRBJ1-2,TRBV7-9,CASSLAWGEDGYTF
15,.,TRBV6-6,CASIKEGTGTYEQYF
12,TRBJ2-5,TRBV19,CASQGGGETQYF
15,TRBJ2-6,TRBV10-3,CAISADRAGANVLTF
14,TRBJ1-1,TRBV2,CASVRADFGTEAFF
14,TRBJ2-3,TRBV29-1,CSVEFGRLERTQYF
12,TRBJ2-3,TRBV5-5,CASSLDTNTQYF
15,TRBJ1-2,TRBV5-1,CASSLVVTGFNGYTF
12,TRBJ2-5,TRBV18,CASSQDIGTQYF
14,TRBJ2-5,TRBV11-2,CASRGQGASETQYF